The 10 T cell receptor beta chains reported below all come from one sample, sequenced in a study of naive CD8 T cells in extremely preterm neonates. Assay: immunoSEQ multiplex PCR; the TCRdb copy retains only in-frame clones and omits some. The repertoire has about 6,100 clones, 95% to 99% of them found once; the top ten carry roughly 0.4%. Elective cesarean births at about 37-42 weeks, without labor or membrane rupture, supplied the cord blood. The specimen sequenced was naive CD8+ T cells from cord blood. The source of these receptors is a newborn in good health.

The chain has TRBV6-4 and TRBJ2-2; 7 nucleotides align to TRBD1. V dropped 8 bases and J dropped 4; count of bases not matched to a gene: 4. The CDR3 runs to 13 residues. In germline, CDR1 is MRHNA, CDR2 SNTAGT. The CDR3 region is CASSTGITGELFF. CDR3 DNA: TGTGCCAGCTCGACAGGGATCACCGGGGAGCTGTTTTTT.

The chain employs TRBV5-6 and TRBJ2-7; D not resolved. The V end was cut by 0 bases, the J end by 2 bases, with 9 bases between. The germline V gene has CDR1 SGHDT and CDR2 YYEEEE. This CDR3 is built from 14 residues. CDR3 amino acids: CASSLGGPTYEQYF. CDR3 sequence (DNA): TGTGCCAGCAGCTTGGGTGGGCCGACCTACGAGCAGTACTTC.

CDR3 bases: TGCGCCAGCAGTCAATCTCAACTAGCGGGATCCTACAATGAGCAGTTCTTC. It yields the protein CASSQSQLAGSYNEQFF. The chain combines TRBV23-1 with TRBJ2-1, with 10 bases aligning to TRBD2. TRBV23-1 has ORF status, its function being uncertain. Germline trimming cut 0 bases from V and 1 base from J; bases unmatched to any gene: 3. The CDR3 covers 17 residues.

The gene calls are TRBV18 and TRBJ2-6; 7 bases fit TRBD1. Germline CDR1 is KGHSH and CDR2 is LQKENI. The CDR3 has 18 amino acids. With 3 bases clipped from V and 0 bases from J, the junction kept 8 bases outside the gene matches. CDR3 DNA: TGTGCCAGCTCACCTTGGGCAGGGGGAGTCTCTGGGGCCAACGTCCTGACTTTC. This gives the protein CASSPWAGGVSGANVLTF. Full variable domain (remainder filled in from reference TRBV18 and TRBJ2-6): NAGVMQNPRHLVRRRGQEARLRCSPMKGHSHVYWYRQLPEEGLKFMVYLQKENIIDESGMPKERFSAEFPKEGPSILRIQQVVRGDSAAYFCASSPWAGGVSGANVLTFGAGSRLTVL.

This clone was picked up one time. Here the CDR3 DNA reads TGTGCCAGCAGCTTGAATTCGGTGTCGAGCGAGCAGTACTTC. As protein: CASSLNSVSSEQYF. The V and J genes are TRBV13 and TRBJ2-7; D remains ambiguous. The CDR3 covers 14 residues. Germline V gene lookup returns CDR1 PRHDT and CDR2 FYEKMQ (reference sequence). Trimming removed 3 bases at V and 6 bases at J, with 15 bases between.

V and J are TRBV20-1 and TRBJ2-7; D is unresolved. V shed 3 bases and J shed 6 bases, with 9 bases lying between them. Germline CDR1 is DFQATT and CDR2 is SNEGSKA (reference sequence). This CDR3 is built from 11 residues. The CDR3 DNA is TGCAGTGCTAGCCTCTTCTCCGAGCAGTACTTC. Its protein product is CSASLFSEQYF.

The chain carries TRBV21-1 and TRBJ2-1; TRBD2, the table's D call, was not compared with the DNA. TRBV21-1 is deemed a pseudogene. The CDR3 contains 15 residues. CDR3 coding DNA: TGTGCCAGCAGCCGGACTAGCGGGCACTACAATGAGCAGTTCTTC. Amino acid sequence: CASSRTSGHYNEQFF.

This CDR3 is CASSEVLGQGAQFSYEQYF. CDR3 nucleotides: TGCGCCAGCAGTGAGGTGTTGGGACAGGGGGCCCAATTCTCCTACGAGCAGTACTTC. The J gene is TRBJ2-7, the V gene TRBV10-1, with 12 nucleotides matching TRBD1. The CDR3 consists of 19 residues. After removal of 2 bases from V and 0 bases from J, the junction contained 11 bases not matched to a gene. Germline-derived CDR1 and CDR2 are WNHNN and SYGVQD (reference sequence).

The V gene is TRBV30, the J gene TRBJ2-2; D may be TRBD1 (5 bases). The germline V gene has CDR1 GTSNPN and CDR2 SVGIG (reference sequence). CDR3 length: 14 residues. V dropped 1 base and J dropped 0 bases, with 6 bases sitting between them. The CDR3 sequence: CAWSGGTNTGELFF. CDR3 nucleotides: TGTGCCTGGAGTGGGGGCACGAACACCGGGGAGCTGTTTTTT.

The chain combines TRBV6-1 with TRBJ1-4; D uncertain. Germline assignment: CDR1 MNHNS and CDR2 SASEGT. The CDR3 extends over 15 amino acids. V was clipped by 2 bases and J by 0 bases, with 7 bases between them. CDR3 coding DNA: TGTGCCAGCAGTGAACCCCGAGCAACTAATGAAAAACTGTTTTTT. It codes for CASSEPRATNEKLFF.